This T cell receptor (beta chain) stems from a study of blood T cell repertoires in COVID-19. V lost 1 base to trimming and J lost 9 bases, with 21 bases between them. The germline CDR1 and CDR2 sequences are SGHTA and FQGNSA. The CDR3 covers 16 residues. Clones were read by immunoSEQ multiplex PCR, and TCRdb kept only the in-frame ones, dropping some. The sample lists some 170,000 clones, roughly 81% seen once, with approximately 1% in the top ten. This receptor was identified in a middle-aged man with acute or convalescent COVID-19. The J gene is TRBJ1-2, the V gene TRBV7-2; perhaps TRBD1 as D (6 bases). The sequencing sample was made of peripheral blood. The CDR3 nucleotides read TGTGCCAGCAGCTTAGGGGCCGTCACAGGGCTTAGAAGCTACACCTTC. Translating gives CASSLGAVTGLRSYTF. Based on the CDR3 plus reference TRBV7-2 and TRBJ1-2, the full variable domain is GAGVSQSPSNKVTEKGKDVELRCDPISGHTALYWYRQSLGQGLEFLIYFQGNSAPDKSGLPSDRFSAERTGGSVSTLTIQRTQQEDSAVYLCASSLGAVTGLRSYTFGSGTRLTVV.